One and the same sample provided the 18 T cell receptor beta chains below, sequenced in a study of response to subunit inactivated influenza vaccine. From the RT-PCR reads, TCRdb called clonotypes with MiXCR, one entry per CDR3 protein. The repertoire has roughly 550,000 distinct CDR3 sequences, roughly 25% of them found once; the top ten carry roughly 2.8%. The data were also submitted as part of a second study, on T cells expressing NK-cell markers. That work contributes: The cDNA for TCR beta came from 5'RACE template switching with UMIs.

The input for sequencing was CD4+ T cells sorted from PBMCs, taken 11 to 12 days after vaccination. The receptors here all came from a man aged 45 to 65 who received an inactivated influenza vaccine.

CDR3 DNA sequence: TGCGCCAGCAGCCAAGTGGGGGGGACCTACGAGCAGTACTTC. Translated: CASSQVGGTYEQYF. The chain uses TRBV4-1 and TRBJ2-7, with TRBD2 identical over 7 bases. The length of the CDR3 is 14 residues. V lost 1 base, J lost 2 bases, and 2 bases stayed unmatched. Germline-derived CDR1 and CDR2 are MGHRA and YSYEKL.

The gene calls are TRBV28 and TRBJ2-7; 8 bases match TRBD1. V shed 10 bases, J shed 7 bases, and the junction held 18 bases outside the gene matches. Germline CDR1 MDHEN, CDR2 SYDVKM. The CDR3 extends over 15 amino acids. The CDR3 region has the DNA TGTGCCACCCATGGGACGTGGACAGGGCTTGGGGAGCAGTACTTC. Residues: CATHGTWTGLGEQYF. Filled out from reference TRBV28 and TRBJ2-7, the complete variable domain reads DVKVTQSSRYLVKRTGEKVFLECVQDMDHENMFWYRQDPGLGLRLIYFSYDVKMKEKGDIPEGYSVSREKKERFSLILESASTNQTSMYLCATHGTWTGLGEQYFGPGTRLTVT.

Only a few counts were recorded for this clonotype. V gene TRBV4-1 combines with J gene TRBJ2-7; weak D call: TRBD1 (6 bases). Trimming left V 0 bases short and J 0 bases short, with 9 bases between. CDR3 length: 15 amino acids. The V gene's germline CDR1 is MGHRA and CDR2 YSYEKL. CDR3 DNA: TGCGCCAGCAGCCAAGAGGGCAGGGGCTCCTACGAGCAGTACTTC. It encodes CASSQEGRGSYEQYF.

This chain joins TRBV27 and TRBJ2-3, with a tentative D call TRBD2 (6 bases). V dropped 6 bases and J dropped 4 bases, with 11 bases sitting between them. CDR3 length equals 13 residues. Germline-derived CDR1 and CDR2 are MNHEY and SMNVEV (reference sequence). The CDR3 DNA reads TGTGCCAGCAGCCACGAGCGGGCAGATACGCAGTATTTT. Its translation: CASSHERADTQYF.

CDR3: CASSSARIIQETQYF. CDR3 coding DNA: TGTGCCAGCAGCTCAGCCCGGATAATTCAAGAGACCCAGTACTTC. This chain links TRBV7-2 with TRBJ2-5; D is unclear. The CDR3 consists of 15 residues. The V and J ends lost 4 bases and 2 bases respectively, with 14 bases between them. Germline values: CDR1 SGHTA, CDR2 FQGNSA.

This clonotype was seen only a few times. The rearrangement uses TRBV12-3 or TRBV12-4 and TRBJ1-2, with unresolved D. The CDR3 consists of 14 residues. Trimming cost V 7 bases and J 5 bases, with 17 bases left between them. In nucleotides, the CDR3 is TGTGCCAGCACTCTAAGGGAGTTAGGGTATGGCTACACCTTC. This codes for CASTLRELGYGYTF.

This clonotype was seen more than once but under ten times. V gene TRBV24-1 combines with J gene TRBJ2-6; TRBD2 might be the D (5 bases). Between the trimmed V and J ends, which lost 4 bases and 2 bases, there was a span of 11 bases. The CDR3 is 16 amino acids. Germline V gives CDR1 KGHDR, CDR2 SFDVKD. For the CDR3, the DNA is TGTGCCACCAGTGACCCACAGAGGGCTGGGGCCAACGTCCTGACTTTC. Protein product: CATSDPQRAGANVLTF.

The CDR3 nucleotides are TGTGCCAGCAATAAGAGATACAATGAGCAGTTCTTC. Its translation: CASNKRYNEQFF. The chain employs TRBV28 and TRBJ2-1; D ambiguous. The CDR3 loop spans 12 amino acids. The germline CDR1 and CDR2 sequences are MDHEN and SYDVKM. V was pared by 7 bases and J by 4 bases, with 8 bases between.

Only a few counts were recorded for this clonotype. The gene calls are TRBV12-3 or TRBV12-4 and TRBJ2-5; D possibly corresponds to TRBD2 (5 bases). With 5 bases removed from V and 5 bases from J, the gap between germline ends came to 15 bases. The CDR3 has 14 residues. This chain's CDR3 is CASSPGRGWETQYF. The CDR3 DNA sequence: TGTGCCAGCAGTCCGGGCCGAGGGTGGGAGACCCAGTACTTC.

The rearrangement links TRBV10-3 to TRBJ2-5, with D possibly being TRBD2 (6 bases). The CDR3 sequence is 15 residues long. Germline V CDR1 and CDR2: ENHRY, SYGVKD. V was trimmed by 10 bases and J by 7 bases, leaving 25 bases between them. The CDR3 DNA is TGTGCCACCGCATTGGGGAGCGGGCGCGGTGGGACCCAGTACTTC. It translates to CATALGSGRGGTQYF.

This chain links TRBV5-5 with TRBJ2-7, with a possible D match to TRBD2 (6 bases). CDR3 size: 17 residues. V shed 4 bases and J shed 2 bases, with 22 bases lying between them. The germline V gene encodes CDR1 SGHKS and CDR2 YYEKEE (reference sequence). The CDR3 coding sequence is TGTGCCAGCAGCCCGGGCGGCGGGGCCATAGCGGCCTACGAGCAGTACTTC. The encoded protein is CASSPGGGAIAAYEQYF. The complete variable domain, with remaining parts taken from reference TRBV5-5 and TRBJ2-7, reads DAGVTQSPTHLIKTRGQQVTLRCSPISGHKSVSWYQQVLGQGPQFIFQYYEKEERGRGNFPDRFSARQFPNYSSELNVNALLLGDSALYLCASSPGGGAIAAYEQYFGPGTRLTVT.

This clonotype was seen a handful of times. The CDR3 nucleotides are TGCGCCAGCAGCGTCATACAGGGAGGAGGCAAAAACATTCAGTACTTC. It yields the protein CASSVIQGGGKNIQYF. This chain joins TRBV5-1 and TRBJ2-4; D tentatively fits TRBD1 or TRBD2 (6 bases each). The V gene lost 4 bases and the J gene lost 3 bases, with 17 bases spanning the gap. This CDR3 region has 16 residues. Germline V gene sequence: CDR1 SGHRS, CDR2 YFSETQ.

This clonotype occurred a few times. V usage is TRBV3-1 and J usage is TRBJ2-2; D ambiguous. Germline CDR1 is LGHDT and CDR2 is YNNKEL (reference sequence). V lost 0 bases and J 4 bases, leaving 0 bases between the germline ends. The CDR3 has 12 residues. The CDR3 sequence: CASSQDTGELFF. The CDR3 region has the DNA TGTGCCAGCAGCCAAGACACCGGGGAGCTGTTTTTT.

The J gene is TRBJ2-7, the V gene TRBV25-1; 7 bases are a match to TRBD1. Germline values: CDR1 MGHDK, CDR2 SYGVNS. J gave up 1 base and V 6 bases, and 9 bases lay outside the gene matches. This CDR3 contains 15 residues. This CDR3 is CASRSDRDRSYEQYF. CDR3 nucleotides: TGTGCCAGCAGATCTGACAGGGATAGATCCTACGAGCAGTACTTC.

This clonotype was seen a single time. J is TRBJ2-7 and V is TRBV6-1; TRBD1 aligns across 9 bases. Germline V gene sequence: CDR1 MNHNS, CDR2 SASEGT. There are 15 residues in the CDR3. V shed 6 bases, J shed 1 base, and the junction held 7 bases outside the gene matches. CDR3 in amino acids: CASRRDGQGSYEQYF. CDR3 bases: TGTGCCAGCAGAAGAGATGGACAGGGGTCCTACGAGCAGTACTTC.

The chain's CDR3 is CSAFGSGPSGANVLTF. Written as DNA, the CDR3 is TGCAGTGCTTTCGGGAGCGGCCCCTCTGGGGCCAACGTCCTGACTTTC. V usage is TRBV20-1 and J usage is TRBJ2-6; a possible D gene is TRBD2 (6 bases). V lost 5 bases, J lost 0 bases, and 14 bases lay in between. Germline V gene data show CDR1 as DFQATT and CDR2 as SNEGSKA (reference sequence). CDR3 size: 16 residues.

In this sample, this clonotype turned up a few times. V is TRBV10-3 and J is TRBJ2-5; 14 bases match TRBD2. V was clipped by 11 bases and J by 6 bases; unmatched bases: 14. The CDR3 runs 16 residues. Per germline, CDR1 ENHRY and CDR2 SYGVKD. CDR3 coding DNA: TGTGCCTTATGTTTGACTAGCGGGAGGGCCTCGAAGACCCAGTACTTC. This translates into CALCLTSGRASKTQYF.

The V call is TRBV29-1, the J call TRBJ2-6, with unresolved D. The germline CDR1 and CDR2 sequences are SQVTM and ANQGSEA. Trimming cost V 4 bases and J 2 bases, with 15 bases left between them. The CDR3 length is 16 residues. CDR3 DNA: TGCAGCGTTGCGCCCTTCACGGGTCCTGGGGCCAACGTCCTGACTTTC. The encoded protein is CSVAPFTGPGANVLTF. The full variable domain, completed using reference TRBV29-1 and TRBJ2-6, is SAVISQKPSRDICQRGTSLTIQCQVDSQVTMMFWYRQQPGQSLTLIATANQGSEATYESGFVIDKFPISRPNLTFSTLTVSNMSPEDSSIYLCSVAPFTGPGANVLTFGAGSRLTVL.